This TCR beta chain came from a study of blood T cell repertoires in COVID-19. The wider study: Sources were T cells, B-cell-depleted T cells, or PBMCs; the material itself was cDNA or gDNA.

J was trimmed by 2 bases and V by 4 bases; bases with no gene match: 4. Germline V gene lookup returns CDR1 KGHSH and CDR2 LQKENI. CDR3 size: 15 residues. Per the authors' pipeline: Amplifying reference gene primers gave estimates of nucleated cell counts. Sequencing was performed with immunoSEQ multiplex PCR; in TCRdb, only in-frame clones are kept and a portion is missing. V, J and clone size are those of that table, while D and trimming were read from the DNA. The data show over 250,000 clones, with 65% to 90% seen just once and more than 10% held by the top ten. Sequencing input: peripheral blood. J is TRBJ2-7 and V is TRBV18; 11 bases fit TRBD1. The origin of this receptor is a human donor in a cohort sampled during active COVID-19. CDR3 amino acids: CASSRPGQGAYEQYF. CDR3 bases: TGTGCCAGCTCACGACCGGGACAGGGGGCCTACGAGCAGTACTTC.